Presented here are 28 T cell receptor beta chains from one specimen sequenced in a study of blood T cell repertoires in COVID-19 (dated by TCRdb to 2020 to 2021). Receptor amplification or capture employed the immunoSEQ multiplex PCR assay. The immuneACCESS repertoire file appears here via TCRdb, limited to in-frame rearrangements. These files lack a portion of the clones; in checked studies, under half of the deficit traces to unresolved V genes, and the cause of the others is not known. This sample comprises fewer than 250,000 clones, around four fifths of them detected only once. In total, the top ten clones hold 3.5% to 4.5% of the sample. The sequenced material came from peripheral blood. These receptors were taken from a man aged 50-60 years with acute or convalescent COVID-19.

This clone was observed a few times. V usage is TRBV28 and J usage is TRBJ2-7; D is undetermined. V lost 5 bases and J lost 0, with 5 bases in between. The CDR3 totals 12 residues. The germline gives CDR1 MDHEN, CDR2 SYDVKM. CDR3 protein: CASSVFSYEQYF. CDR3 in DNA: TGTGCCAGCAGTGTCTTCTCCTACGAGCAGTACTTC.

The chain is built from TRBV19 and TRBJ1-1; D gene ambiguous. The CDR3 is 15 amino acids. Germline values: CDR1 LNHDA, CDR2 SQIVND (reference sequence). V was trimmed by 2 bases and J by 3 bases, leaving 13 bases between them. CDR3 coding DNA: TGTGCCAGTAGTATAAGGCAGGACTCCGACACTGAAGCTTTCTTT. It yields the protein CASSIRQDSDTEAFF. The variable domain in full, completed from reference TRBV19 and TRBJ1-1, reads DGGITQSPKYLFRKEGQNVTLSCEQNLNHDAMYWYRQDPGQGLRLIYYSQIVNDFQKGDIAEGYSVSREKKESFPLTVTSAQKNPTAFYLCASSIRQDSDTEAFFGQGTRLTVV.

The genes are TRBV6-5 and TRBJ2-7, with a tentative D call TRBD2 (5 bases). Per the germline V gene, CDR1 is MNHEY and CDR2 is SVGAGI. The CDR3 runs to 15 residues. Trimming took off 2 bases at V and 0 bases at J, with 11 bases between the two ends. The CDR3 nucleotides read TGTGCCAGCAGTTACCTAGGTGGGAGCTCCTACGAGCAGTACTTC. Translating gives CASSYLGGSSYEQYF.

This clone was seen just once. The gene calls are TRBV5-4 and TRBJ1-2; TRBD1 agrees at 12 bases. The V segment lost 2 bases and the J segment 8 bases; nucleotides outside the gene matches: 7. This CDR3 comprises 15 residues. Germline V gene sequence: CDR1 SGHNT, CDR2 YYREEE (reference sequence). CDR3 protein: CASSFRDRGLWGYTF. CDR3 bases: TGTGCCAGCAGCTTCCGGGACAGGGGGCTGTGGGGCTACACCTTC.

The chain carries TRBV6-5 and TRBJ2-4; possible D gene TRBD2, 6 bases. Germline loops: CDR1 MNHEY, CDR2 SVGAGI. The CDR3 loop spans 14 amino acids. V was clipped by 6 bases and J by 6 bases, with 15 bases between them. This CDR3 is CASSPGEGTNIQYF. Written as DNA, the CDR3 is TGTGCCAGCAGCCCGGGAGAGGGAACAAACATTCAGTACTTC.

The chain has TRBV15 and TRBJ2-3; 12 bases agree with TRBD2. Losses at the gene ends were 3 bases for V and 5 bases for J; bases not matched to a gene: 9. Looked up from germline, CDR1 is LNHNV and CDR2 is YYDKDF (reference sequence). The CDR3 runs 17 residues. The CDR3 coding sequence is TGTGCCACCAGCAGGGGGTCTAGCGGGAGGGAGAAAGATACGCAGTATTTT. It is translated as CATSRGSSGREKDTQYF.

This chain links TRBV4-1 with TRBJ1-5, with D hard to call. The CDR3 has 15 amino acids. V was cut by 0 bases and J by 3 bases, with 9 bases left in between. CDR1 MGHRA and CDR2 YSYEKL come from the germline V gene. CDR3 region: CASSQDLGVNQPQHF. The DNA of the CDR3 is TGCGCCAGCAGCCAAGATCTAGGTGTCAATCAGCCCCAGCATTTT.

This clone has at least ten counts. This chain links TRBV6-5 with TRBJ2-2; D call uncertain. V lost 5 bases and J 0 bases, leaving 7 bases between the germline ends. Germline CDR1 and CDR2: MNHEY and SVGAGI. The CDR3 runs to 14 residues. CDR3 bases: TGTGCCAGCAGTAATCAGGCGAACACCGGGGAGCTGTTTTTT. Amino acids: CASSNQANTGELFF.

V gene TRBV9 combines with J gene TRBJ2-1, with D maybe TRBD2 (7 bases). Trimming removed 3 bases at V and 2 bases at J, with 9 bases between. There are 14 residues in the CDR3. CDR1 is SGDLS and CDR2 is YYNGEE in the germline V gene. CDR3 sequence reads: CASSEGGPYNEQFF. In DNA, the CDR3 is TGTGCCAGCAGCGAGGGGGGGCCCTACAATGAGCAGTTCTTC. Looking up the rest from reference TRBV9 and TRBJ2-1 gives the full variable domain: DSGVTQTPKHLITATGQRVTLRCSPRSGDLSVYWYQQSLDQGLQFLIQYYNGEERAKGNILERFSAQQFPDLHSELNLSSLELGDSALYFCASSEGGPYNEQFFGPGTRLTVL.

J is TRBJ2-1 and V is TRBV19; 7 positions agree with TRBD2. V dropped 1 base and J dropped 3; count of bases not matched to a gene: 6. Per germline, CDR1 LNHDA and CDR2 SQIVND (reference sequence). This CDR3 region has 16 residues. The CDR3 sequence is CASSIGLAEYYNEQFF. DNA for the CDR3: TGTGCCAGTAGTATAGGGCTAGCGGAGTACTACAATGAGCAGTTCTTC.

This clone was seen once. The chain recombines TRBV19 with TRBJ2-4; TRBD1 aligns across 7 bases. The length of the CDR3 is 14 residues. The germline CDR1 and CDR2 sequences are LNHDA and SQIVND (reference sequence). J was trimmed by 5 bases and V by 4 bases; bases with no gene match: 5. The CDR3 coding sequence is TGTGCCAGTAGTACGAGACAGGGTCAAAACATTCAGTACTTC. Translating gives CASSTRQGQNIQYF.

This clone was counted only a few times. The rearrangement uses TRBV19 and TRBJ2-3; 8 positions match TRBD2. Germline V CDR1 and CDR2: LNHDA, SQIVND (reference sequence). The CDR3 covers 16 residues. V lost 3 bases to trimming and J lost 1 base; unmatched junction nucleotides: 6. For the CDR3, the DNA is TGTGCCAGTAGTATCCGCGGGGGGTTCGGCACAGATACGCAGTATTTT. It encodes CASSIRGGFGTDTQYF.

V and J are TRBV5-6 and TRBJ2-3; D perhaps matches TRBD2 (6 bases). CDR1 SGHDT and CDR2 YYEEEE come from the germline V gene. The CDR3 is 15 amino acids. Trimming shortened V by 6 bases and J by 4 bases, and 18 bases separated the two germline ends. The CDR3 DNA reads as TGTGCCAGCACCGTACTGGGAGGTTGGGCAGATACGCAGTATTTT. It translates to CASTVLGGWADTQYF.

The V call is TRBV5-7, the J call TRBJ1-5, with a tentative D call TRBD1 (5 bases). TRBV5-7 is designated an ORF whose function remains uncertain. The CDR3 sequence is 14 residues long. Trimming left V 4 bases short and J 5 bases short, with 13 bases between. DNA for the CDR3: TGTGCCAGCAGCCCCCGGCAGGGTGATCAGCCCCAGCATTTT. Translated, it gives CASSPRQGDQPQHF.

This clone was seen only a few times. V is TRBV2 and J is TRBJ2-5; D gene unclear. The V gene's germline CDR1 is SNHLY and CDR2 FYNNEI. Trimming took off 7 bases at V and 3 bases at J, with 6 bases between the two ends. This CDR3 has 11 residues. In DNA, the CDR3 is TGTGCCAGCAAGCAGGAAGAGACCCAGTACTTC. Encoded protein: CASKQEETQYF.

The chain has TRBV11-2 and TRBJ1-1; D is uncertain. The germline V and J ends were trimmed by 1 base and 6 bases, with 9 bases remaining between them. CDR1 is SGHAT, CDR2 FQNNGV, per germline. The CDR3 spans 13 residues. The CDR3 sequence: CASSLGAKPEAFF. The CDR3 nucleotides are TGTGCCAGCAGCTTAGGGGCCAAACCTGAAGCTTTCTTT.

J is TRBJ2-1 and V is TRBV7-2; D possibly corresponds to TRBD1 (6 bases). The germline gives CDR1 SGHTA, CDR2 FQGNSA. V was shortened by 5 bases and J by 8 bases, with 22 bases between the two germline ends. The CDR3 runs 16 residues. The DNA of the CDR3 is TGTGCCAGCAGCAGACTTACCGCGCTACAGGGATATGAGCAGTTCTTC. As protein: CASSRLTALQGYEQFF.

Points on this clone: Other DNA sequences in this sample translate to the same CDR3. This chain links TRBV5-6 with TRBJ1-2; possibly TRBD1 for D (6 bases). V was cut by 4 bases and J by 5 bases, with 12 bases left in between. CDR1 and CDR2 from the germline V gene are SGHDT and YYEEEE. CDR3 length equals 13 residues. The DNA of the CDR3 is TGTGCCAGCAGCGCTGGACAGCCTTATGGCTACACCTTC. Translating gives CASSAGQPYGYTF.

This chain connects TRBV9 to TRBJ1-1, with TRBD1 matching 9 bases. V lost 4 bases, J lost 4 bases, and 8 bases stayed unmatched. Looked up from germline, CDR1 is SGDLS and CDR2 is YYNGEE. CDR3 length equals 15 residues. The DNA for the CDR3 is TGTGCCAGCAGCTATACGGGACAGGGTTTCACTGAAGCTTTCTTT. This translates into CASSYTGQGFTEAFF.

This chain joins TRBV2 and TRBJ1-3; D gene ambiguous. This CDR3 is built from 17 residues. CDR1 is SNHLY, CDR2 FYNNEI, per germline. Trimming removed 3 bases at V and 0 bases at J, with 15 bases between. CDR3 in amino acids: CASSESRGFDSGNTIYF. As DNA, the CDR3 is TGTGCCAGCAGTGAGAGTCGGGGATTTGACTCTGGAAACACCATATATTTT.

This chain connects TRBV3-1 (or the pseudogene TRBV3-2) to TRBJ2-1, with 7 bases lining up with TRBD2. The CDR3 extends over 15 amino acids. With V trimmed by 4 bases and J by 8 bases, 11 bases remained unmatched. Germline CDR1 LGHDT, CDR2 YNNKEL (reference sequence). CDR3 nucleotides: TGTGCCAGCAGCCTACCTGGGGAGGGCCGGGATGAGCAGTTCTTC. It codes for CASSLPGEGRDEQFF.

The V call is TRBV7-9, the J call TRBJ1-3; no definite D call. The CDR3 is 16 residues long. CDR1 SEHNR and CDR2 FQNEAQ come from the germline V gene (reference sequence). V was clipped by 4 bases and J by 0 bases, with 13 bases between them. This chain's CDR3 is CASSSESESSGNTIYF. DNA of the CDR3: TGTGCCAGCAGCTCGGAGTCAGAGAGCTCTGGAAACACCATATATTTT.

The V gene is TRBV28, the J gene TRBJ1-5, with a possible D match to TRBD1 (5 bases). The CDR3 spans 13 residues. The germline V and J ends were trimmed by 4 bases and 7 bases, with 11 bases remaining between them. Germline assignment: CDR1 MDHEN and CDR2 SYDVKM. The CDR3 DNA reads as TGTGCCAGCAGTTACCGGGGGTTCCAGCCCCAGCATTTT. This sequence encodes CASSYRGFQPQHF. Filled out from reference TRBV28 and TRBJ1-5, the complete variable domain reads DVKVTQSSRYLVKRTGEKVFLECVQDMDHENMFWYRQDPGLGLRLIYFSYDVKMKEKGDIPEGYSVSREKKERFSLILESASTNQTSMYLCASSYRGFQPQHFGDGTRLSIL.

The V gene is TRBV28, the J gene TRBJ2-7, with a weak D call TRBD1 (6 bases). The CDR3 is made up of 17 amino acids. V was pared by 5 bases and J by 7 bases, with 27 bases between. CDR1 MDHEN and CDR2 SYDVKM come from the germline V gene. DNA for the CDR3: TGTGCCAGCAGTCAAAGACACGGGATGGAAAGTCAGGGGGAGCAGTACTTC. The encoded protein is CASSQRHGMESQGEQYF.

The V call is TRBV29-1, the J call TRBJ1-3, with a weak D call TRBD1 (6 bases). Germline values: CDR1 SQVTM, CDR2 ANQGSEA. The CDR3 is 12 amino acids. Trimming pared 7 bases from V and 4 bases from J, leaving 11 bases between. As DNA, the CDR3 is TGCAGCGGGGGACACGCCGGAAACACCATATATTTT. This sequence encodes CSGGHAGNTIYF.

This rearrangement joins TRBV7-8 to TRBJ2-3; 8 bases are a match to TRBD1. Germline V gene lookup returns CDR1 SGHVS and CDR2 FQNEAQ. The CDR3 loop spans 16 amino acids. After removal of 5 bases from V and 0 bases from J, the junction contained 7 bases not matched to a gene. The CDR3 loop is CASSPGQGLSTDTQYF. CDR3 DNA: TGTGCCAGCAGCCCTGGACAGGGTCTTAGCACAGATACGCAGTATTTT.

J is TRBJ2-1 and V is TRBV9, with TRBD2 identical over 14 bases. The CDR3 is made up of 20 amino acids. J lost 5 bases, V lost 1 base, and 14 bases had no gene match. CDR1 and CDR2 from the germline V gene are SGDLS and YYNGEE. This chain's CDR3 is CASSVPTGTSGGLTDNEQFF. CDR3 bases: TGTGCCAGCAGCGTACCCACCGGGACTAGCGGGGGCTTGACTGACAATGAGCAGTTCTTC.

This clone was counted only a few times. The CDR3 region has the DNA TGCGCCAGCAGCCAACACGAATGGAAAGCGGGGGCGAACACCGGGGAGCTGTTTTTT. It is translated as CASSQHEWKAGANTGELFF. V is TRBV4-1 and J is TRBJ2-2; 8 bases are shared with TRBD2. CDR1 and CDR2 (germline): MGHRA, YSYEKL. V trimming: 2 bases; J trimming: 0 bases; junction bases outside the gene matches: 11. CDR3 size: 19 residues.